One and the same sample provided the 20 T cell receptor beta chains below, sequenced in a study of OX40 agonist ivuxolimab in advanced cancers. Sequenced by immunoSEQ multiplex PCR; TCRdb stores in-frame clones only, minus some. The table includes fewer than 85,000 clones, 75% to 90% detected once. Here the sequenced sample was CD4+ or CD8+ T cells sorted from blood, taken in a trial of the OX40 agonist ivuxolimab. These receptors all stem from an adult with an advanced solid tumor such as melanoma, head and neck, liver or kidney cancer.

J is TRBJ2-6 and V is TRBV19, with D tentatively TRBD2 (5 bases). V gave up 3 bases and J gave up 0 bases, with 15 bases separating them. CDR1 and CDR2 (germline): LNHDA, SQIVND (reference sequence). The CDR3 length is 18 residues. The CDR3 sequence: CASSIGWRASSGANVLTF. DNA for the CDR3: TGTGCCAGTAGTATTGGTTGGCGGGCGAGCTCTGGGGCCAACGTCCTGACTTTC.

The chain uses TRBV13 and TRBJ1-2; D gene unclear. Germline V lookup: CDR1 PRHDT, CDR2 FYEKMQ (reference sequence). The CDR3 has 16 residues. V shed 4 bases and J shed 5 bases, with 20 bases lying between them. CDR3: CASSSPPRHRDYGYTF. The CDR3 DNA sequence: TGTGCCAGCAGCTCCCCCCCCAGGCATCGAGATTATGGCTACACCTTC.

V gene TRBV11-2 combines with J gene TRBJ2-7, with D possibly matching TRBD1 (7 bases). The germline V and J ends were trimmed by 4 bases and 6 bases, with 19 bases remaining between them. The CDR3 loop spans 15 amino acids. Looked up from germline, CDR1 is SGHAT and CDR2 is FQNNGV. The CDR3 reads CASSWLRQGGLEQYF. The DNA for the CDR3 is TGTGCCAGCAGCTGGCTGAGACAGGGAGGTCTCGAGCAGTACTTC.

This clone has just one count. V gene TRBV19 combines with J gene TRBJ1-2; maybe TRBD1 (5 bases). This CDR3 has 13 residues. Germline V gene lookup returns CDR1 LNHDA and CDR2 SQIVND (reference sequence). Between the trimmed V and J ends, which lost 4 bases and 3 bases, there was a span of 9 bases. CDR3 sequence (DNA): TGTGCCAGTAGTACGACAGTAGACTATGGCTACACCTTC. This codes for CASSTTVDYGYTF. The full variable domain, rest sourced from reference TRBV19 and TRBJ1-2, is DGGITQSPKYLFRKEGQNVTLSCEQNLNHDAMYWYRQDPGQGLRLIYYSQIVNDFQKGDIAEGYSVSREKKESFPLTVTSAQKNPTAFYLCASSTTVDYGYTFGSGTRLTVV.

This clone was seen a few times. The J gene is TRBJ1-6, the V gene TRBV5-1; D is undetermined. The CDR3 is 15 residues long. CDR1 is SGHRS, CDR2 YFSETQ, per germline. The germline V and J ends were trimmed by 0 bases and 0 bases, with 4 bases remaining between them. The DNA of the CDR3 is TGCGCCAGCAGCTTGGCGGGCTCCTATAATTCACCCCTCCACTTT. It specifies CASSLAGSYNSPLHF.

The chain carries TRBV5-4 and TRBJ2-7, with a weak D call TRBD1 (5 bases). V was trimmed by 4 bases and J by 0 bases, leaving 8 bases between them. The CDR3 is 13 residues long. Per the germline V gene, CDR1 is SGHNT and CDR2 is YYREEE (reference sequence). The CDR3 bases are TGTGCCAGCAGCGGCAGGGTCTCCTACGAGCAGTACTTC. Protein: CASSGRVSYEQYF.

The chain is built from TRBV13 and TRBJ2-7; 13 nucleotides agree with TRBD2. From germline, CDR1 is PRHDT and CDR2 FYEKMQ (reference sequence). V gave up 2 bases and J gave up 4 bases; unmatched junction bases: 5. CDR3 size: 16 residues. The CDR3 bases are TGTGCCAGCAGCTTATCCGGGACTAGCGGGGTATACGAGCAGTACTTC. This translates into CASSLSGTSGVYEQYF.

The gene calls are TRBV7-3 and TRBJ2-5, with D possibly TRBD2 on 5 matching bases. This CDR3 is built from 13 residues. CDR1 SGHTA and CDR2 FQGTGA come from the germline V gene. V was cut by 6 bases and J by 5 bases, with 13 bases left in between. Here the CDR3 reads CASRSPGEETQYF. Written as DNA, the CDR3 is TGTGCCAGCAGGTCCCCTGGGGAGGAGACCCAGTACTTC. The full variable domain, completed using reference TRBV7-3 and TRBJ2-5, is GAGVSQTPSNKVTEKGKYVELRCDPISGHTALYWYRQSLGQGPEFLIYFQGTGAADDSGLPNDRFFAVRPEGSVSTLKIQRTERGDSAVYLCASRSPGEETQYFGPGTRLLVL.

The genes are TRBV11-2 and TRBJ1-1; D not resolved. CDR1 and CDR2 from the germline V gene are SGHAT and FQNNGV. V shed 1 base and J shed 3 bases, with 6 bases lying between them. The CDR3 consists of 13 residues. CDR3 sequence reads: CASSLGQYTEAFF. The CDR3 DNA is TGTGCCAGCAGCTTAGGACAATACACTGAAGCTTTCTTT.

The chain employs TRBV9 and TRBJ2-1; either TRBD1 or TRBD2 may supply D (6 bases each). The CDR3 length is 17 residues. With 3 bases removed from V and 1 base from J, the gap between germline ends came to 17 bases. CDR1 is SGDLS, CDR2 YYNGEE, per germline. The CDR3 bases are TGTGCCAGCAGCGGCGGAAGGGGGGCACGGTCCTACAATGAGCAGTTCTTC. Its protein product is CASSGGRGARSYNEQFF.

The V call is TRBV5-1, the J call TRBJ2-5, with D perhaps TRBD2 (6 bases). The CDR3 covers 16 residues. Germline V CDR1 and CDR2: SGHRS, YFSETQ. Trimming left V 2 bases short and J 0 bases short, with 14 bases between. The CDR3 nucleotides read TGCGCCAGCAGCTTAGGAGGGACCACGTACCAAGAGACCCAGTACTTC. It yields the protein CASSLGGTTYQETQYF.

This clone came up once. The chain has TRBV2 and TRBJ2-5, with 7 bases fitting TRBD1. V lost 7 bases and J lost 5; bases outside the gene matches: 7. The CDR3 contains 13 residues. Germline loops: CDR1 SNHLY, CDR2 FYNNEI. DNA for the CDR3: TGTGCCAGCAACCCGACAGGGATGGAGACCCAGTACTTC. The encoded protein is CASNPTGMETQYF.

The chain recombines TRBV6-1 with TRBJ2-1, with D uncertain. The germline V and J ends were trimmed by 1 base and 5 bases, with 6 bases remaining between them. This CDR3 region has 13 residues. Germline CDR1 MNHNS, CDR2 SASEGT. Here the CDR3 reads CASSEGLDNEQFF. CDR3 DNA sequence: TGTGCCAGCAGTGAAGGTCTGGACAATGAGCAGTTCTTC.

This clone was picked up one time. This sequence joins TRBV7-2 and TRBJ2-6; 7 positions match TRBD1. V was pared by 5 bases and J by 8 bases, with 15 bases of the junction left unmatched. The CDR3 sequence is 17 residues long. Germline V lookup: CDR1 SGHTA, CDR2 FQGNSA. This chain's CDR3 is CASSPGTAITGSNVLTF. As DNA, the CDR3 is TGTGCCAGCAGCCCCGGGACAGCCATAACAGGGTCCAACGTCCTGACTTTC.

This CDR3 reads CASSRGQGEGEQFF. The CDR3 coding sequence is TGTGCCAGCAGCCGGGGACAGGGGGAGGGTGAGCAGTTCTTC. The chain has TRBV7-3 and TRBJ2-1, with 11 bases aligning to TRBD1. Per germline, CDR1 SGHTA and CDR2 FQGTGA. V shed 5 bases and J 9 bases; nucleotides not matched to a gene: 6. CDR3 length: 14 amino acids.

This chain connects TRBV27 to TRBJ1-6, with D perhaps TRBD1 (6 bases). The germline V gene encodes CDR1 MNHEY and CDR2 SMNVEV (reference sequence). Trimming took 5 bases from V and 5 from J, leaving 19 bases between them. The CDR3 has 17 residues. The CDR3 coding sequence is TGTGCCAGCAGTAGGGGGACAAACTTTGCCGATAATTCACCCCTCCACTTT. Translated: CASSRGTNFADNSPLHF.

J is TRBJ2-7 and V is TRBV6-1; a possible D gene is TRBD1 (6 bases). The germline gives CDR1 MNHNS, CDR2 SASEGT. The CDR3 has 12 residues. Trimming removed 7 bases at V and 5 bases at J, with 12 bases between. The CDR3 loop reads CASNLDSNEQYF. For the CDR3, the DNA is TGTGCCAGCAATTTGGACAGCAACGAGCAGTACTTC.

V gene TRBV30 combines with J gene TRBJ2-7; TRBD2 matches 9 bases. Trimming at V came to 6 bases and at J to 1 base, leaving 16 bases not matched to a gene. CDR3 length: 17 amino acids. The germline V gene encodes CDR1 GTSNPN and CDR2 SVGIG (reference sequence). CDR3 region: CACRVAGAQFRSYEQYF. The CDR3 DNA is TGTGCCTGCAGAGTAGCGGGGGCGCAGTTTAGGTCCTACGAGCAGTACTTC.

This rearrangement joins TRBV25-1 to TRBJ2-4; 11 nucleotides match TRBD1. The CDR3 is 13 amino acids. The germline CDR1 and CDR2 sequences are MGHDK and SYGVNS. After removal of 4 bases from V and 8 bases from J, the junction contained 1 base not matched to a gene. CDR3 bases: TGTGCCAGCAGTGGGGACAGGGGGGACATTCAGTACTTC. Its translation: CASSGDRGDIQYF.

The rearrangement joins TRBV7-6 to TRBJ1-2; D call uncertain. The germline V gene encodes CDR1 SGHVS and CDR2 FNYEAQ. Between the trimmed V and J ends, which lost 5 bases and 4 bases, there was a span of 11 bases. CDR3 length: 13 amino acids. For the CDR3, the DNA is TGTGCCAGCAGCGGGGAGGCGGTCTATGGCTACACCTTC. Amino acid sequence: CASSGEAVYGYTF.